This passage covers 27 T cell receptor beta chains from one sample sequenced in a study of blood T cell repertoires in COVID-19. The protocol was immunoSEQ multiplex PCR, while the TCRdb copy is restricted to in-frame clones and leaves out a portion. In the table there are tens of thousands of clones, roughly 90% of which are singletons. Sequenced: peripheral blood. Receptors were obtained from a man aged 60 to 69 with active COVID-19.

The chain links TRBV7-9 to TRBJ2-1, with unresolved D. The CDR3 is 11 amino acids. The V and J ends lost 5 bases and 7 bases respectively, with 6 bases between them. Germline CDR1 reads SEHNR; CDR2 reads FQNEAQ (reference sequence). The CDR3, as DNA: TGTGCCAGCAGCCAATCAAATGAGCAGTTCTTC. Translating it yields CASSQSNEQFF.

CDR3 DNA: TGTGCCAGCAGCGCTACCAATGAGCAGTTCTTC. Its translation is CASSATNEQFF. The gene calls are TRBV9 and TRBJ2-1; D remains ambiguous. CDR1 is SGDLS, CDR2 YYNGEE, per germline. Deletions cut 3 bases from V and 6 bases from J, with 4 bases between. The CDR3 runs 11 residues.

The chain recombines TRBV10-3 with TRBJ2-3, with TRBD2 matching over 9 bases. V gave up 10 bases and J gave up 2 bases; unmatched junction bases: 7. This CDR3 is 14 amino acids long. Germline V gives CDR1 ENHRY, CDR2 SYGVKD. The CDR3 DNA is TGTGCCAGCAGCGGGAGGCAAGACACAGATACGCAGTATTTT. This encodes CASSGRQDTDTQYF.

This sequence joins TRBV10-2 and TRBJ1-1, with 8 bases matching TRBD1. The trim removed 7 bases at V and 3 bases at J, leaving 4 bases unmatched. The CDR3 is 13 residues long. Germline V gene sequence: CDR1 WSHSY, CDR2 SAAADI. The CDR3 is CASNRGGYTEAFF. The DNA of the CDR3 is TGCGCCAGCAACAGGGGGGGTTACACTGAAGCTTTCTTT.

V is TRBV3-1 (or the pseudogene TRBV3-2) and J is TRBJ2-3; 8 nucleotides line up with TRBD2. Germline V CDR1 and CDR2: LGHDT, YNNKEL (reference sequence). This CDR3 comprises 13 residues. V dropped 4 bases and J dropped 6; count of bases not matched to a gene: 3. CDR3 coding DNA: TGTGCCAGCAGCCCCATAGCGGGGGATACGCAGTATTTT. This gives the protein CASSPIAGDTQYF.

The chain employs TRBV4-1 and TRBJ2-7, with TRBD1 as a possible D gene (6 bases). CDR1 is MGHRA, CDR2 YSYEKL, per germline. The ends were cut back, 4 bases at V and 7 bases at J, with 14 bases in the middle. This CDR3 is 13 amino acids long. CDR3 sequence (DNA): TGCGCCAGCAGCCTGGGGGCAGGGCGAGAGCAGTACTTC. Protein sequence: CASSLGAGREQYF.

The V call is TRBV3-1 (or the pseudogene TRBV3-2), the J call TRBJ2-7; perhaps TRBD2 as D (5 bases). CDR1 LGHDT and CDR2 YNNKEL come from the germline V gene (reference sequence). The CDR3 is 15 residues long. V lost 1 base to trimming and J lost 0 bases, with 10 bases between them. The CDR3 coding sequence is TGTGCCAGCAGCCAAGCGACTACTTCCTCCTACGAGCAGTACTTC. As protein: CASSQATTSSYEQYF.

The chain couples TRBV2 to TRBJ1-5; D gene uncertain. V lost 6 bases to trimming and J lost 3 bases, with 12 bases between them. CDR1 and CDR2 from the germline V gene are SNHLY and FYNNEI. CDR3 size: 14 residues. Written as DNA, the CDR3 is TGTGCCAGCAGCACCGAGAGAAACAATCAGCCCCAGCATTTT. As protein: CASSTERNNQPQHF.

The chain joins TRBV11-2 to TRBJ2-1; weak D call: TRBD2 (6 bases). Trimming took 5 bases from V and 8 from J, leaving 19 bases between them. CDR3 length: 15 amino acids. Germline V gene sequence: CDR1 SGHAT, CDR2 FQNNGV. CDR3 nucleotide sequence: TGTGCCAGCAGCATAGGGTGGGGGACTGGCTATGAGCAGTTCTTC. The encoded protein is CASSIGWGTGYEQFF.

This chain links TRBV28 with TRBJ1-2, with D tentatively TRBD1 (6 bases). Trimming removed 6 bases at V and 1 base at J, with 12 bases between. Germline CDR1 MDHEN, CDR2 SYDVKM. The CDR3 runs to 14 residues. The CDR3: CASSPGQINYGYTF. CDR3 DNA sequence: TGTGCCAGCAGCCCTGGACAGATTAACTATGGCTACACCTTC.

The chain joins TRBV29-1 to TRBJ1-2, with unresolved D. Trimming left V 7 bases short and J 8 bases short, with 17 bases between. The CDR3 contains 12 residues. Germline V CDR1 and CDR2: SQVTM, ANQGSEA. The CDR3 reads CSATDSRGGYTF. CDR3 DNA: TGCAGCGCCACCGACTCTAGAGGGGGCTACACCTTC.

This clone was recorded once. V and J are TRBV12-3 or TRBV12-4 and TRBJ2-2, with D unclear. Trimming shortened V by 3 bases and J by 5 bases, and 7 bases separated the two germline ends. There are 13 residues in the CDR3. The chain's CDR3 is CASSLALTGELFF. DNA for the CDR3: TGTGCCAGCAGTTTGGCTTTAACCGGGGAGCTGTTTTTT.

The V and J genes are TRBV19 and TRBJ2-7, with 9 nucleotides matching TRBD2. CDR1 and CDR2 from the germline V gene are LNHDA and SQIVND (reference sequence). The CDR3 spans 14 residues. The junction had 5 bases not matched to a gene; V was cut back by 6 bases and J by 2 bases. The CDR3 loop is CASRKTSGTYEQYF. The CDR3 nucleotides read TGTGCCAGTAGGAAGACTAGCGGTACCTACGAGCAGTACTTC.

The J gene is TRBJ2-2, the V gene TRBV9, with D tentatively TRBD1 (5 bases). The germline CDR1 and CDR2 sequences are SGDLS and YYNGEE. The ends were cut back, 0 bases at V and 6 bases at J, with 9 bases in the middle. This CDR3 has 14 residues. In DNA form, the CDR3 reads TGTGCCAGCAGCGTAGGGTGGGGCGCCGGGGAGCTGTTTTTT. Residues: CASSVGWGAGELFF.

This clone was counted once. This chain links TRBV7-8 with TRBJ2-1; 14 bases line up with TRBD2. Germline-derived CDR1 and CDR2 are SGHVS and FQNEAQ. V was clipped by 0 bases and J by 7 bases; unmatched bases: 2. The CDR3 has 16 amino acids. The CDR3 loop is CASSLAWTSGRNEQFF. The CDR3 region has the DNA TGTGCCAGCAGCTTAGCGTGGACTAGCGGGAGGAATGAGCAGTTCTTC.

V usage is TRBV10-1 and J usage is TRBJ1-2; 7 bases fit TRBD1. The CDR3 consists of 15 residues. The ends lost 3 bases at V and 8 bases at J; junction bases unmatched: 12. The germline V gene encodes CDR1 WNHNN and CDR2 SYGVQD (reference sequence). The CDR3 is CASSDMTGNSAGYTF. The CDR3 nucleotides read TGCGCCAGCAGTGATATGACAGGGAATTCGGCCGGCTACACCTTC.

The sample holds a few counts of this clone. This rearrangement joins TRBV13 to TRBJ2-7, with 12 bases matching TRBD1. Germline assignment: CDR1 PRHDT and CDR2 FYEKMQ (reference sequence). J gave up 7 bases and V 4 bases, and 8 bases lay outside the gene matches. The CDR3 spans 15 residues. DNA of the CDR3: TGTGCCAGCAGCTCTTCGGGACAGGGGGCGCAAGAGCAGTACTTC. It translates to CASSSSGQGAQEQYF.

This chain joins TRBV6-5 and TRBJ2-1; TRBD2 aligns across 9 bases. The CDR3 is 15 amino acids. Per germline, CDR1 MNHEY and CDR2 SVGAGI. The ends lost 10 bases at V and 4 bases at J; junction bases unmatched: 11. The CDR3 here is CATRYRAGGYNEQFF. The CDR3 DNA sequence: TGTGCCACTCGGTACCGAGCGGGGGGATACAATGAGCAGTTCTTC.

J is TRBJ2-5 and V is TRBV19; no clear D gene. Germline-derived CDR1 and CDR2 are LNHDA and SQIVND (reference sequence). The CDR3 consists of 14 residues. Trimming took 0 bases from V and 6 from J, leaving 11 bases between them. The CDR3 loop reads CASSIDQFTQTQYF. The DNA for the CDR3 is TGTGCCAGTAGTATAGACCAGTTCACGCAGACCCAGTACTTC.

The V and J genes are TRBV9 and TRBJ2-2, with 15 positions matching TRBD2. J was trimmed by 5 bases and V by 4 bases; bases with no gene match: 6. Germline CDR1 SGDLS, CDR2 YYNGEE. This CDR3 has 17 residues. CDR3 sequence (DNA): TGTGCCAGCAGCCAGGGACTAGCGGGAGGAGGGACCGGGGAGCTGTTTTTT. Translating gives CASSQGLAGGGTGELFF.

The J gene is TRBJ2-1, the V gene TRBV7-2; TRBD2 matches at 10 bases. With 2 bases clipped from V and 8 bases from J, the junction kept 9 bases outside the gene matches. Germline loops: CDR1 SGHTA, CDR2 FQGNSA. This CDR3 has 16 amino acids. The CDR3: CASSLTPAGGGHEQFF. The CDR3 coding sequence is TGTGCCAGCAGCTTAACCCCAGCGGGAGGGGGCCATGAGCAGTTCTTC.

The chain combines TRBV7-3 with TRBJ2-3; a possible D gene is TRBD1 (6 bases). Trimming cost V 3 bases and J 4 bases, with 8 bases left between them. Germline CDR1 SGHTA, CDR2 FQGTGA. This CDR3 contains 13 residues. DNA for the CDR3: TGTGCCAGCAGCTTCGAGGGGGCAGATACGCAGTATTTT. Translating gives CASSFEGADTQYF. Complete variable domain (other parts from reference TRBV7-3 and TRBJ2-3): GAGVSQTPSNKVTEKGKYVELRCDPISGHTALYWYRQSLGQGPEFLIYFQGTGAADDSGLPNDRFFAVRPEGSVSTLKIQRTERGDSAVYLCASSFEGADTQYFGPGTRLTVL.

The chain has TRBV27 and TRBJ1-6, with D tentatively TRBD1 (5 bases). Deletions cut 8 bases from V and 6 bases from J, with 17 bases between. In germline, CDR1 is MNHEY, CDR2 SMNVEV (reference sequence). There are 15 residues in the CDR3. CDR3 nucleotides: TGTGCCAGCTCCTATCGACAGATACTTAATTCACCCCTCCACTTT. Translation: CASSYRQILNSPLHF.

J is TRBJ1-1 and V is TRBV5-1; 8 positions match TRBD1. Trimming removed 8 bases from V and 5 bases from J; junction bases left unmatched: 5. Germline assignment: CDR1 SGHRS and CDR2 YFSETQ. The CDR3 runs 12 residues. The CDR3 nucleotides read TGCGCCAGTAAACAGGGGGGAACTGAAGCTTTCTTT. Translated, it gives CASKQGGTEAFF.

The chain combines TRBV7-3 with TRBJ2-1; TRBD2 matches 8 bases. This CDR3 contains 18 residues. Trimming removed 2 bases from V and 6 bases from J; junction bases left unmatched: 15. Germline V gene sequence: CDR1 SGHTA, CDR2 FQGTGA. CDR3 in amino acids: CASSLGLAVLAGTNEQFF. The CDR3 DNA reads TGTGCCAGCAGCTTAGGACTAGCAGTCCTGGCTGGTACCAATGAGCAGTTCTTC.

The sample holds a few counts of this clone. The chain employs TRBV27 and TRBJ1-6; possibly TRBD1 for D (5 bases). The germline gives CDR1 MNHEY, CDR2 SMNVEV (reference sequence). Trimming took 4 bases from V and 7 from J, leaving 17 bases between them. The CDR3 is 16 residues long. DNA for the CDR3: TGTGCCAGCAGTTATAAACAGACAGTCACCAATTCACCCCTCCACTTT. Its translation: CASSYKQTVTNSPLHF.

This clone was seen a single time. This chain connects TRBV5-4 to TRBJ1-3, with 10 bases aligning to TRBD1. This CDR3 has 17 amino acids. Looked up from germline, CDR1 is SGHNT and CDR2 is YYREEE (reference sequence). After removal of 4 bases from V and 3 bases from J, the junction contained 10 bases not matched to a gene. The CDR3 loop reads CASSIVVGTGVGNTIYF. DNA for the CDR3: TGTGCCAGCAGCATCGTGGTCGGGACAGGGGTTGGAAACACCATATATTTT.